Reported below is one TCR beta chain. No antigen is known for it. After removal of 3 bases from V and 1 base from J, the junction contained 3 bases not matched to a gene. This CDR3 has 15 residues. CDR1 and CDR2 (germline): LGHNA, YSLEER. These data come from a study of cytomegalovirus exposure and HLA in healthy donors. Study findings and constraints: Relative to the roughly 700-donor mean, N-insertions were reportedly fewer in an Asian-associated ancestry cluster in a later analysis. Sequencing likely produced, as an artifact, a cluster of highly shared sequence variants. TCR beta V- and J-gene trimming was later associated with a missense DCLRE1C variant.

A multiplex PCR was run with 60 Vbeta primers and 13 Jbeta primers. TCRdb's copy holds only in-frame clones and misses some; the assay was immunoSEQ multiplex PCR. The data contain roughly 140,000 clones, about 80% of them singletons. The receptor was isolated from a male donor in good health and CMV-seronegative. This sequence joins TRBV4-3 and TRBJ1-1; 9 positions agree with TRBD1. Input material: PBMCs. The CDR3 region is CASSHGTGWNTEAFF. The CDR3 region has the DNA TGCGCCAGCAGCCACGGGACAGGGTGGAACACTGAAGCTTTCTTT.